Presented here are 18 T cell receptor beta chains from one specimen sequenced in a study of CD8+CD57+ T cells in acquired aplastic anemia. Genomic DNA, the template, was used for profiling of the TCR beta VDJ and CDR3. TCRdb itself ran the reads through MiXCR, one entry per CDR3 protein. This table has approximately 160,000 distinct CDR3 sequences, roughly 40% appearing once. The source material was sorted CD4+, CD8+, or CD8+CD57+ T cells (not recorded which) from PBMCs. The origin of the receptors is a human donor in good health.

This clonotype has just one count. The V call is TRBV20-1, the J call TRBJ2-3; unclear D gene. This CDR3 spans 12 amino acids. Trimming pared 3 bases from V and 1 base from J, leaving 5 bases between. Germline V lookup: CDR1 DFQATT, CDR2 SNEGSKA (reference sequence). This CDR3 is CSARPGTDTQYF. The CDR3 nucleotides read TGCAGTGCTAGGCCGGGCACAGATACGCAGTATTTT.

The gene calls are TRBV20-1 and TRBJ1-2; a weak D match, TRBD1 (6 bases). The V gene lost 5 bases and the J gene lost 3 bases, with 19 bases spanning the gap. Germline loops: CDR1 DFQATT, CDR2 SNEGSKA (reference sequence). This CDR3 contains 15 residues. The CDR3, as DNA: TGCAGTGCTTACTCCAGGGGATGGGGTGACTATGGCTACACCTTC. Translated: CSAYSRGWGDYGYTF.

Remarks on this clonotype: A much larger clone is a single base away; this may be a read error. This chain uses TRBV9 with TRBJ2-7, with D maybe TRBD2 (5 bases). The length of the CDR3 is 16 residues. Trimming removed 0 bases from V and 4 bases from J, with 17 bases in between. Germline CDR1 SGDLS, CDR2 YYNGEE. CDR3 loop: CASSVDPGIGLYEQYF. In nucleotides, the CDR3 is TGTGCCAGCAGCGTAGACCCCGGGATAGGGCTGTACGAGCAGTACTTC. The full variable domain, with the rest looked up from reference TRBV9 and TRBJ2-7, is DSGVTQTPKHLITATGQRVTLRCSPRSGDLSVYWYQQSLDQGLQFLIQYYNGEERAKGNILERFSAQQFPDLHSELNLSSLELGDSALYFCASSVDPGIGLYEQYFGPGTRLTVT.

This sequence joins TRBV24-1 and TRBJ2-1, with a tentative D call TRBD1 (6 bases). Trimming removed 5 bases from V and 8 bases from J, with 12 bases in between. The CDR3 is 13 amino acids. Germline CDR1 reads KGHDR; CDR2 reads SFDVKD. This chain's CDR3 is CATSVYRVDEQFF. The CDR3 DNA sequence: TGTGCCACCAGTGTTTACAGGGTCGATGAGCAGTTCTTC.

This clonotype was detected only a few times. The chain links TRBV25-1 to TRBJ1-2; 7 bases line up with TRBD1. Trimming at V came to 7 bases and at J to 7 bases, leaving 6 bases not matched to a gene. Looked up from germline, CDR1 is MGHDK and CDR2 is SYGVNS. This CDR3 is 12 amino acids long. CDR3 sequence: CASNRGGSGYTF. The CDR3, as DNA: TGTGCCAGCAACAGGGGAGGTAGTGGCTACACCTTC.

A note on this clonotype: Given a much more abundant clone one base away, this may be a read error. The gene calls are TRBV10-3 and TRBJ1-1; no reliable D call. Germline CDR1 reads ENHRY; CDR2 reads SYGVKD. The CDR3 consists of 12 residues. V lost 6 bases to trimming and J lost 0 bases, with 5 bases between them. The CDR3 loop is CAIRAVNTEAFF. The CDR3, as DNA: TGTGCCATCAGGGCCGTGAACACTGAAGCTTTCTTT.

The V and J genes are TRBV7-9 and TRBJ2-1; weak D call: TRBD1 (5 bases). Trimming cost V 1 base and J 9 bases, with 7 bases left between them. The CDR3 has 12 residues. CDR1 SEHNR and CDR2 FQNEAQ come from the germline V gene (reference sequence). The CDR3 DNA follows: TGTGCCAGCAGCTTAGTAGGGGCTGAGCAGTTCTTC. Its protein product is CASSLVGAEQFF.

The gene calls are TRBV28 and TRBJ2-1; D uncertain. Trimming pared 3 bases from V and 7 bases from J, leaving 13 bases between. CDR3 length equals 14 residues. Per germline, CDR1 MDHEN and CDR2 SYDVKM. CDR3 loop: CASSFASSRNEQFF. As DNA, the CDR3 is TGTGCCAGCAGTTTTGCGTCATCGCGGAATGAGCAGTTCTTC.

The chain employs TRBV10-2 and TRBJ1-1; the match to TRBD1 covers 7 bases. The CDR3 length is 14 residues. J lost 3 bases, V lost 4 bases, and 5 bases had no gene match. Germline V CDR1 and CDR2: WSHSY, SAAADI. This CDR3 reads CASSGTGGHTEAFF. The DNA for the CDR3 is TGCGCCAGCAGTGGGACAGGCGGCCACACTGAAGCTTTCTTT.

In this sample, this clonotype turned up many times. The chain uses TRBV5-1 and TRBJ2-5; weak D call: TRBD1 (5 bases). The CDR3 runs 16 residues. The V gene lost 1 base and the J gene lost 1 base, with 14 bases spanning the gap. CDR1 is SGHRS, CDR2 YFSETQ, per germline. The CDR3 bases are TGCGCCAGCAGCTTGAGGGCCAGGGTGAGCCAAGAGACCCAGTACTTC. This translates into CASSLRARVSQETQYF.

As regards this clonotype: Relative to the germline gene, one junction end is altered; a read error may explain this. V usage is TRBV29-1 and J usage is TRBJ1-3; D not certain. The CDR3 sequence is 14 residues long. Germline CDR1 is SQVTM and CDR2 is ANQGSEA. Here the CDR3 DNA reads TGCAGCGTAGCAACAAGGATTAGGGTTAACACCGTATATTTT. The encoded protein is CSVATRIRVNTVYF.

This clonotype was detected many times. V and J are TRBV7-2 and TRBJ2-7; 7 bases agree with TRBD1. Germline values: CDR1 SGHTA, CDR2 FQGNSA. The trim removed 6 bases at V and 4 bases at J, leaving 9 bases unmatched. The CDR3 sequence is 14 residues long. The CDR3 DNA reads as TGTGCCAGCAGTCCTACGACAGGGTTTTACGAGCAGTACTTC. Amino acid sequence: CASSPTTGFYEQYF.

The rearrangement links TRBV2 to TRBJ2-6; no clear D. Trimming removed 2 bases from V and 3 bases from J, with 8 bases in between. This CDR3 comprises 15 residues. Germline lookup yields CDR1 SNHLY and CDR2 FYNNEI. The CDR3 loop is CASSERVIGANVLTF. The CDR3 coding sequence is TGTGCCAGCAGTGAACGGGTGATTGGGGCCAACGTCCTGACTTTC.

The DNA for the CDR3 is TGCAGCGTTCAGGGAGGGTTGGGCACTGAAGCTTTCTTT. As protein: CSVQGGLGTEAFF. This chain uses TRBV29-1 with TRBJ1-1; TRBD1 might be the D (5 bases). The V end was cut by 5 bases, the J end by 4 bases, with 14 bases between. The germline V gene has CDR1 SQVTM and CDR2 ANQGSEA. The CDR3 has 13 residues.

Only a few counts were recorded for this clonotype. The chain combines TRBV24-1 with TRBJ1-2; 7 positions agree with TRBD1. V lost 3 bases, J lost 5 bases, and 5 bases stayed unmatched. Germline V lookup: CDR1 KGHDR, CDR2 SFDVKD. This CDR3 region has 14 residues. The CDR3 reads CATSDQTQGYGYTF. The CDR3 DNA reads as TGTGCCACCAGTGATCAGACACAGGGGTATGGCTACACCTTC.

This clonotype was seen ten or more times. The chain carries TRBV9 and TRBJ2-1, with D maybe TRBD2 (5 bases). Trimming removed 3 bases from V and 7 bases from J, with 11 bases in between. CDR1 and CDR2 (germline): SGDLS, YYNGEE. The CDR3 runs to 13 residues. The DNA for the CDR3 is TGTGCCAGCAGCGGGGGAGTGGCGAATGAGCAGTTCTTC. Its translation is CASSGGVANEQFF.

This clonotype turned up a few times. The chain couples TRBV10-3 to TRBJ2-2; D is possibly TRBD2 (6 bases). In germline, CDR1 is ENHRY, CDR2 SYGVKD. The CDR3 covers 14 residues. Trimming shortened V by 11 bases and J by 7 bases, and 20 bases separated the two germline ends. The CDR3 loop is CAGGAGRAHGELFF. CDR3 coding DNA: TGTGCCGGAGGGGCGGGCAGGGCCCACGGGGAGCTGTTTTTT.

This clonotype was detected many times. The CDR3 protein is CASSLEGTTNYGYTF. CDR3 DNA: TGCGCCAGCAGCTTGGAAGGCACTACTAACTATGGCTACACCTTC. The chain combines TRBV5-1 with TRBJ1-2; no firm D call. Germline V gives CDR1 SGHRS, CDR2 YFSETQ. Trimming took off 0 bases at V and 0 bases at J, with 9 bases between the two ends. The CDR3 length is 15 residues.